A single sample gave rise to the 5 T cell receptor beta chains below, sequenced in a study of cytomegalovirus exposure and HLA in healthy donors. Primers for the PCR totalled 60 Vbeta and 13 Jbeta. Profiling relied on immunoSEQ multiplex PCR, and the TCRdb table lists in-frame clones only, not all of them. This repertoire shows 150,000 to 200,000 clones, 60% to 80% found once; its top ten account for approximately 15%. The sequenced sample was PBMCs. The receptors shown here come from a woman aged 40 to 55 in good health and CMV-seronegative.

This clone was found a few times. The rearrangement uses TRBV30 and TRBJ2-5, with D hard to call. The germline CDR1 and CDR2 sequences are GTSNPN and SVGIG (reference sequence). The germline V and J ends were trimmed by 2 bases and 4 bases, with 11 bases remaining between them. This CDR3 is built from 13 residues. The chain's CDR3 is CAWSLLLIETQYF. CDR3 bases: TGTGCCTGGAGTTTGCTGCTAATAGAGACCCAGTACTTC.

The V and J genes are TRBV6-7 and TRBJ1-5; tentative D call: TRBD1 (6 bases). TRBV6-7 is reported as an ORF; its role is uncertain. The CDR3 spans 18 residues. V lost 6 bases and J 6 bases, leaving 27 bases between the germline ends. DNA for the CDR3: TGTGCCAGCAGCTACCCTATCAGGGGACCCGTTTCGGCTCAGCCCCAGCATTTT. This codes for CASSYPIRGPVSAQPQHF.

CDR3 loop: CASSSVLAKNIQYF. In nucleotides, the CDR3 is TGTGCCAGCAGCTCAGTCCTAGCCAAAAACATTCAGTACTTC. The genes are TRBV7-8 and TRBJ2-4; D remains ambiguous. This CDR3 is 14 amino acids long. The germline V and J ends were trimmed by 4 bases and 0 bases, with 7 bases remaining between them. Germline V gives CDR1 SGHVS, CDR2 FQNEAQ.

This sequence joins TRBV5-1 and TRBJ2-3; 8 bases line up with TRBD1. Germline V lookup: CDR1 SGHRS, CDR2 YFSETQ. The CDR3 sequence is 16 residues long. The J segment lost 2 bases and the V segment lost 4 bases, leaving 9 bases of the junction unmatched. The CDR3 DNA sequence: TGCGCCAGCAGCCCCAGACAGGGGACCTTCACAGATACGCAGTATTTT. Translating gives CASSPRQGTFTDTQYF.

This clone was detected only once. The V and J genes are TRBV28 and TRBJ2-7; possibly TRBD1 for D (6 bases). The CDR3 totals 14 residues. V dropped 1 base and J dropped 5 bases, with 12 bases sitting between them. The V gene's germline CDR1 is MDHEN and CDR2 SYDVKM. CDR3 nucleotides: TGTGCCAGCAGTTTATTGGGGGCTCAGGACGAGCAGTACTTC. Translating gives CASSLLGAQDEQYF.